Below, one T cell receptor (beta chain) is given with its context. The antigen is not known. This entry comes from a study of T cell repertoires in cytomegalovirus infection. Study-wide context: From public TCR beta signatures came an indication of both CMV infection and matching HLA type. General study results and limits: Predominance within the ex vivo response was attributable to HLA-C-restricted CMV-specific TCR beta clonotypes. Carriers of CMV plus the relevant HLA were identified by cumulative public TCR beta family frequency.

TCRdb called the reads again in MiXCR, with one record for every CDR3 protein. Of around 320,000 distinct CDR3 sequences in the sample, 9% to 9.5% were seen once. Germline V gene lookup returns CDR1 SGHTA and CDR2 FQGNSA. CDR3 length: 13 amino acids. V was trimmed by 2 bases and J by 8 bases, leaving 10 bases between them. The chain recombines TRBV7-2 with TRBJ2-1, with a weak D call TRBD1 (7 bases). Sequenced sample: PBMCs. The sequence was obtained from a human donor in good health (CMV status not recorded). Some clones in this sample may be carry-over from other donors' samples. CDR3 loop: CASSLQGEDEQFF. The CDR3 DNA sequence: TGTGCCAGCAGCTTACAGGGGGAGGATGAGCAGTTCTTC. Together with reference TRBV7-2 and TRBJ2-1, the CDR3 gives the full variable domain: GAGVSQSPSNKVTEKGKDVELRCDPISGHTALYWYRQSLGQGLEFLIYFQGNSAPDKSGLPSDRFSAERTGGSVSTLTIQRTQQEDSAVYLCASSLQGEDEQFFGPGTRLTVL.